Each of the 12 T cell receptor beta chains below was sequenced from the same sample in a study of T-cell reconstitution after alpha-beta-depleted transplantation in children. Construction of the TCRbeta library involved unique molecular identifiers. Each CDR3 protein gets one entry after TCRdb re-called the PCR reads with MiXCR. The sample comprises approximately 270,000 distinct CDR3 sequences, 9.9% of which are singletons, and roughly a tenth rests with the top ten. The specimen comprised PBMCs from the stem cell graft donor, sampled from the stem cell graft. These receptors came from a human donor who donated a stem cell graft to a child with SCID.

The J gene is TRBJ2-7, the V gene TRBV20-1, with TRBD1 matching 9 bases. Germline trimming cut 3 bases from V and 5 bases from J; bases unmatched to any gene: 11. Germline V gives CDR1 DFQATT, CDR2 SNEGSKA (reference sequence). The CDR3 length is 15 residues. This chain's CDR3 is CSARRRSGQGNEQYF. The CDR3 coding sequence is TGCAGTGCTAGGCGGAGATCGGGACAGGGAAACGAGCAGTACTTC.

This clonotype turned up a few times. The chain has TRBV27 and TRBJ2-7; 8 bases are a match to TRBD2. The J segment lost 6 bases and the V segment lost 2 bases, leaving 6 bases of the junction unmatched. Germline V CDR1 and CDR2: MNHEY, SMNVEV (reference sequence). This CDR3 contains 14 residues. For the CDR3, the DNA is TGTGCCAGCAGTTTACGACGGGGGGGCCTCGAGCAGTACTTC. It translates to CASSLRRGGLEQYF.

The chain carries TRBV2 and TRBJ1-2, with 7 positions matching TRBD1. The V and J ends lost 6 bases and 4 bases, in that order; junction bases with no gene match: 5. There are 13 residues in the CDR3. Germline V lookup: CDR1 SNHLY, CDR2 FYNNEI. In nucleotides, the CDR3 is TGTGCCAGCAGCCGGGACAGCGCCTATGGCTACACCTTC. The encoded protein is CASSRDSAYGYTF.

The V gene is TRBV29-1, the J gene TRBJ2-5; 7 bases are a match to TRBD1. Germline V gives CDR1 SQVTM, CDR2 ANQGSEA. Trimming took 7 bases from V and 5 from J; bases not matched to a gene: 4. This CDR3 has 11 amino acids. CDR3: CSGQGWETQYF. The DNA of the CDR3 is TGCAGCGGACAGGGATGGGAGACCCAGTACTTC.

This chain links TRBV12-3 or TRBV12-4 with TRBJ1-2, with 8 nucleotides matching TRBD1. Trimming removed 3 bases from V and 8 bases from J; junction bases left unmatched: 5. The CDR3 extends over 13 amino acids. The CDR3 protein is CASSFRGHRGYTF. Written as DNA, the CDR3 is TGTGCCAGCAGTTTCAGGGGGCATCGAGGCTACACCTTC.

This clonotype was picked up many times. The chain's CDR3 is CATRGGPDEKLFF. CDR3 DNA: TGTGCCACCCGAGGGGGTCCAGATGAAAAACTGTTTTTT. The chain combines TRBV10-3 with TRBJ1-4; D perhaps matches TRBD1 (6 bases). Germline CDR1 ENHRY, CDR2 SYGVKD. This CDR3 has 13 residues. V was trimmed by 10 bases and J by 6 bases, leaving 15 bases between them.

Comments on this clonotype: The germline gene is not matched at one end of the junction; a read error may be the cause. This chain joins TRBV4-1 and TRBJ2-3; either TRBD1 or TRBD2 may fit D (6 bases each). Germline V gene lookup returns CDR1 MGHRA and CDR2 YSYEKL. The CDR3 extends over 17 amino acids. CDR3 bases: TGCGACAGCAGCCAAGAGATTGAGGGGGGTTATCGAGATACGCAGTATTTT. Encoded protein: CDSSQEIEGGYRDTQYF.

The chain uses TRBV5-1 and TRBJ2-3; 7 positions agree with TRBD2. The CDR3 sequence is 15 residues long. The J segment lost 1 base and the V segment lost 2 bases, leaving 4 bases of the junction unmatched. CDR1 and CDR2 from the germline V gene are SGHRS and YFSETQ. CDR3 residues: CASSLAGLGTDTQYF. CDR3 in DNA: TGCGCCAGCAGCTTAGCGGGACTTGGCACAGATACGCAGTATTTT.

The chain couples TRBV20-1 to TRBJ1-6; no clear D. V was pared by 4 bases and J by 7 bases, with 14 bases between. The CDR3 runs to 14 residues. The germline V gene has CDR1 DFQATT and CDR2 SNEGSKA (reference sequence). The CDR3 bases are TGCAGTGCTATTGACGGAAGCTACAATTCACCCCTCCACTTT. It is translated as CSAIDGSYNSPLHF.

This clonotype was detected many times. This sequence joins TRBV12-3 or TRBV12-4 and TRBJ1-3, with D perhaps TRBD1 (5 bases). V gave up 11 bases and J gave up 0 bases, with 14 bases separating them. The CDR3 spans 14 residues. The DNA of the CDR3 is TGTGCCGTAACCCGGGGGAGCTCTGGAAACACCATATATTTT. This translates into CAVTRGSSGNTIYF.

The sample holds a few counts of this clonotype. The chain has TRBV4-1 and TRBJ2-3; no clear D gene. The germline CDR1 and CDR2 sequences are MGHRA and YSYEKL. This CDR3 region has 15 residues. V shed 1 base and J shed 2 bases, with 10 bases lying between them. CDR3: CASSQVLGFTDTQYF. CDR3 in DNA: TGCGCCAGCAGCCAAGTGCTGGGATTCACAGATACGCAGTATTTT.

The genes are TRBV21-1 and TRBJ2-7. TRBV21-1 is described as a pseudogene. The CDR3 loop spans 16 amino acids. The CDR3 protein is CASSKALEPKSYEQYF. CDR3 nucleotide sequence: TGTGCCAGCAGCAAAGCGCTCGAGCCTAAATCCTACGAGCAGTACTTC.